The clone carrying this T cell receptor (beta chain) was seen a few times. Its antigen is unknown. Produced via immunoSEQ multiplex PCR; TCRdb's table is partial and in-frame only. The sample lists about 97,000 clones, approximately 86% occurring once. This sample is part of a study of T cell responses to AZD1222 COVID-19 vaccine. Whole-study findings and limits: When two AZD1222 doses had been given, Spike-specific TCR breadth and depth rose. Close to half of spike-specific TCRs reportedly recognize unmutated variant regions. It was only a handful of AZD1222 recipients who were seropositive at baseline.

Germline V gene data show CDR1 as LGHNA and CDR2 as YNFKEQ. Trimming took off 0 bases at V and 0 bases at J, with 5 bases between the two ends. The CDR3 totals 15 residues. This material consisted of peripheral blood, taken on day 0 of AZD1222 vaccination. The TCR was taken from an adult in good health. The V gene is TRBV4-2, the J gene TRBJ2-2; D is unresolved. The chain's CDR3 is CASSQDRPNTGELFF. The CDR3 DNA follows: TGTGCCAGCAGCCAAGATCGACCGAACACCGGGGAGCTGTTTTTT.